This T cell receptor (beta chain) was sequenced in a study of tissue T cells after allogeneic stem cell transplantation. Study outcomes and limitations: Anatomically similar tissues had similar TCR repertoires within each patient. In patients and mice, blood and spleen missed much of tissue repertoire.

Germline V CDR1 and CDR2: SNHLY, FYNGKV (reference sequence). V lost 4 bases to trimming and J lost 4 bases, with 9 bases between them. The CDR3 consists of 13 residues. Time point denoted: mouse harvest day 7 after allogeneic transplant. The graft held 10^6 splenic CD5+ T cells and 10^7 T-cell-depleted bone marrow cells. B6 (H2b) cells into BALB/c (H2d) mice; tissues taken at day 7 or 14. Regarding this clone: The antigen remains undetermined. The genes are named according to mouse. The CDR3 goes on 1 residue after the read ends, and that part is filled in from the germline J gene.

Clones were sequenced by immunoSEQ multiplex PCR, and TCRdb holds only the in-frame ones, with some missing. The sample shows about 6,600 clones, about 47% of them seen only once. The gene calls are TRBV3 and TRBJ2-5, with D possibly TRBD1 on 6 matching bases. The clonotype was recovered from a female BALB/c mouse given C57BL/6 T cells with graft-versus-host disease after an allogeneic hematopoietic cell transplant. The sample was lymph node tissue. The sequenced CDR3 bases are TGTGCCAGCAGCTCGGGACAAAAAGACACCCAGTAC. Translating it yields CASSSGQKDTQY. The CDR3 in its entirety is CASSSGQKDTQYF. Based on the CDR3 plus reference TRBV3 and TRBJ2-5, the full variable domain is GPKVLQIPSHQIIDMGQMVTLNCDPVSNHLYFYWYKQILGQQMEFLVNFYNGKVMEKSKLFKDQFSVERPDGSYFTLKIQPTALEDSAVYFCASSSGQKDTQYFGPGTRLLVL.